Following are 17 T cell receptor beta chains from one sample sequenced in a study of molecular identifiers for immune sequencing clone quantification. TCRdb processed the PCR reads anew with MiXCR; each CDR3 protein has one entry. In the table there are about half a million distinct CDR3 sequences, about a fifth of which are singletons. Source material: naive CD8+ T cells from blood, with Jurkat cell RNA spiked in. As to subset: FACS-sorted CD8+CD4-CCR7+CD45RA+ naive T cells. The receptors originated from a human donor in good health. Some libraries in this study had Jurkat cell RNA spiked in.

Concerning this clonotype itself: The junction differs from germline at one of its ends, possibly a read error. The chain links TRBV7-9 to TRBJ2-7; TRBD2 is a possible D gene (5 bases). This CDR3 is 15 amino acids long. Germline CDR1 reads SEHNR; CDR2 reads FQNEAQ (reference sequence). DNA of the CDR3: TGTGCCAGCAGCCTAGCTAGGAGGCCGTCCTACGAGCAGTACTTC. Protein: CASSLARRPSYEQYF.

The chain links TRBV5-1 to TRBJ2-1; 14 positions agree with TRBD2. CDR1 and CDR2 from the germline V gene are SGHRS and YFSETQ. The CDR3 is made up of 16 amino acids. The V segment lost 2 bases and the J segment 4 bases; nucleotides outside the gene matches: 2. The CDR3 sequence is CASSFGLAGGYNEQFF. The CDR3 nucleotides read TGCGCCAGCAGCTTCGGACTAGCGGGAGGTTACAATGAGCAGTTCTTC.

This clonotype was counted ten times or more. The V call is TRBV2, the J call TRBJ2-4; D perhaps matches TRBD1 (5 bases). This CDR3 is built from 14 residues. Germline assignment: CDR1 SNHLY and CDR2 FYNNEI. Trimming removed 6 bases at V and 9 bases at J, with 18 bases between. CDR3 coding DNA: TGTGCCAGCAGCGACAAACCCAAGCAGGGCATTCAGTACTTC. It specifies CASSDKPKQGIQYF. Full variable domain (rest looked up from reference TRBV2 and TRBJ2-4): EPEVTQTPSHQVTQMGQEVILRCVPISNHLYFYWYRQILGQKVEFLVSFYNNEISEKSEIFDDQFSVERPDGSNFTLKIRSTKLEDSAMYFCASSDKPKQGIQYFGAGTRLSVL.

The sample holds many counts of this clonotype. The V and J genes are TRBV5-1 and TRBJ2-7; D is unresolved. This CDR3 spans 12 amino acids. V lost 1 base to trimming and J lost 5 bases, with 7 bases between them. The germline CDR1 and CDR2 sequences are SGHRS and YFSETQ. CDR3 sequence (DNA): TGCGCCAGCAGCTTGAGCAGCCACGAGCAGTACTTC. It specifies CASSLSSHEQYF.

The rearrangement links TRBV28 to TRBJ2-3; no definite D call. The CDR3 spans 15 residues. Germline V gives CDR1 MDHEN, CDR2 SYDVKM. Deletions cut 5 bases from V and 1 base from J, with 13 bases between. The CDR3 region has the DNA TGTGCCAGCAGTCCAGAAAGACTCGGCACAGATACGCAGTATTTT. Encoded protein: CASSPERLGTDTQYF. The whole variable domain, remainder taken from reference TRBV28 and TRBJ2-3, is DVKVTQSSRYLVKRTGEKVFLECVQDMDHENMFWYRQDPGLGLRLIYFSYDVKMKEKGDIPEGYSVSREKKERFSLILESASTNQTSMYLCASSPERLGTDTQYFGPGTRLTVL.

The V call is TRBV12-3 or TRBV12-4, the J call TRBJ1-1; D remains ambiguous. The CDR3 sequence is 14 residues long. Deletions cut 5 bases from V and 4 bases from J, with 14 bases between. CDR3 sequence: CASSILPGGTEAFF. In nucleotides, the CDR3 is TGTGCCAGCAGTATACTACCAGGAGGCACTGAAGCTTTCTTT.

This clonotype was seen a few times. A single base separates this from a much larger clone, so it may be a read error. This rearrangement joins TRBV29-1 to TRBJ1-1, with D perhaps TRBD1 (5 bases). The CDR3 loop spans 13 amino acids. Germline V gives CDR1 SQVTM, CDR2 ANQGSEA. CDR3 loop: CGVETGANTEAFF. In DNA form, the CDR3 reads TGCGGCGTTGAAACCGGGGCGAACACTGAAGCTTTCTTT.

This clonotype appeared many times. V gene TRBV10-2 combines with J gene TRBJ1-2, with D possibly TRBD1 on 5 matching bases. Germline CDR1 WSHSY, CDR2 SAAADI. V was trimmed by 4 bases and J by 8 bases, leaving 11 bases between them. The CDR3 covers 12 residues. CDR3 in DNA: TGCGCCAGCAGTGGGGACCGGACCGGCTACACCTTC. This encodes CASSGDRTGYTF.

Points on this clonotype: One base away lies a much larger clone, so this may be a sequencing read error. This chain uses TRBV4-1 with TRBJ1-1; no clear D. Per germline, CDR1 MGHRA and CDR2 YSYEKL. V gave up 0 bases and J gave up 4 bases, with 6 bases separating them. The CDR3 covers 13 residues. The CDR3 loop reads CASSQERVTEAFF. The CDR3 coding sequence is TGCGCCAGCAGCCAAGAGAGGGTCACTGAAGCTTTCTTT.

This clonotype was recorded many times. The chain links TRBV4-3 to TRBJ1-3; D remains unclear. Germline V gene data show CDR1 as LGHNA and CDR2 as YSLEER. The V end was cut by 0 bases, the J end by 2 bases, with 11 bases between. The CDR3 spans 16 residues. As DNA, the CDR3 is TGCGCCAGCAGCCAAGATTGGGGTGGTCCTGGAAACACCATATATTTT. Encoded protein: CASSQDWGGPGNTIYF.

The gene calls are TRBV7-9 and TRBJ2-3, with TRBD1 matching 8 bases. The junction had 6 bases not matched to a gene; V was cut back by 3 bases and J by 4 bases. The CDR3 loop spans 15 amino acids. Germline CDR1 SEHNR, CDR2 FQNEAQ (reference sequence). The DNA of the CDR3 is TGTGCCAGCAGCTTTTTACAGGGGGTCGCAGATACGCAGTATTTT. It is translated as CASSFLQGVADTQYF.

CDR3 nucleotides: TGTGCCAGTTCGACTAGCGGGTCCCTTAAGTACGAGCAGTACTTC. It specifies CASSTSGSLKYEQYF. The V call is TRBV19, the J call TRBJ2-7, with TRBD2 matching over 10 bases. Germline V gene sequence: CDR1 LNHDA, CDR2 SQIVND (reference sequence). This CDR3 is built from 15 residues. V gave up 8 bases and J gave up 4 bases; unmatched junction bases: 11.

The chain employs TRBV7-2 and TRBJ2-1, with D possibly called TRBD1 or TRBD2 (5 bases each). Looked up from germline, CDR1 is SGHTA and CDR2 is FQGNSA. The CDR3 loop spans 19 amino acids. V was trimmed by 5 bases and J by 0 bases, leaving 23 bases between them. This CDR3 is CASSGWGTAGYHSYNEQFF. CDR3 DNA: TGTGCCAGCAGCGGGTGGGGGACCGCCGGTTACCACTCCTACAATGAGCAGTTCTTC.

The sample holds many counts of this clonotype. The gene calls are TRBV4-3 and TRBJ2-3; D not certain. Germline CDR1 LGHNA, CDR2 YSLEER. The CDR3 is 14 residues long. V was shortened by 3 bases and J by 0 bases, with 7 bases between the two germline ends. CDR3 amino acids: CASSQASSTDTQYF. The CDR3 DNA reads TGCGCCAGCAGCCAGGCGAGCAGCACAGATACGCAGTATTTT.

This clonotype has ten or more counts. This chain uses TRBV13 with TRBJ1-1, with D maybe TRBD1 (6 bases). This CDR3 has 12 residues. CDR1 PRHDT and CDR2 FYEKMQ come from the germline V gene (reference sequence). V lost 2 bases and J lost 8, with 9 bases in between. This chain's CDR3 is CASSLPTGEAFF. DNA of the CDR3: TGTGCCAGCAGCTTACCGACAGGCGAAGCTTTCTTT.

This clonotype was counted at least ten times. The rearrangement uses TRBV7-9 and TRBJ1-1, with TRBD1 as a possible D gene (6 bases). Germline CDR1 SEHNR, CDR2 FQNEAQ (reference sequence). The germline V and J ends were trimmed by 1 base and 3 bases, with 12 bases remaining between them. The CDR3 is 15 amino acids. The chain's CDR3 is CASSLGWGPDTEAFF. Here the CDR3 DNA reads TGTGCCAGCAGCTTAGGATGGGGGCCCGACACTGAAGCTTTCTTT. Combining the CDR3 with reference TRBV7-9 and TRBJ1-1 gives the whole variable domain DTGVSQNPRHKITKRGQNVTFRCDPISEHNRLYWYRQTLGQGPEFLTYFQNEAQLEKSRLLSDRFSAERPKGSFSTLEIQRTEQGDSAMYLCASSLGWGPDTEAFFGQGTRLTVV.

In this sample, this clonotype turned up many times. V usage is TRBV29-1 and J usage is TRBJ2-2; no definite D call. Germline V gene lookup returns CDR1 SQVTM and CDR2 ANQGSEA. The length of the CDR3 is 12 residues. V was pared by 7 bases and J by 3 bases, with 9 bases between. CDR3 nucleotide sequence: TGCAGCGGTGAGAGAGACACCGGGGAGCTGTTTTTT. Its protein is CSGERDTGELFF.